The 8 T cell receptor beta chains below were found in one sample sequenced in a study of cytomegalovirus exposure and HLA in healthy donors. PCR primers comprised 60 Vbeta and 13 Jbeta primers. Assay: immunoSEQ multiplex PCR; the TCRdb copy retains only in-frame clones and omits some. The table records 80,000 to 100,000 clones, approximately 71% of them present only once. Sequencing was done on a sample of PBMCs. Source of these receptors: a woman aged 18-30 years in good health and CMV-seropositive.

The chain combines TRBV9 with TRBJ2-1; 7 bases match TRBD2. Germline-derived CDR1 and CDR2 are SGDLS and YYNGEE. The CDR3 loop spans 14 amino acids. V trimming: 4 bases; J trimming: 7 bases; junction bases outside the gene matches: 8. The CDR3 DNA reads TGTGCCAGCAGCCCCCCAGCGGGAAGAAATGAGCAGTTCTTC. Translating it yields CASSPPAGRNEQFF.

The chain joins TRBV5-8 to TRBJ2-7; 9 bases line up with TRBD2. V lost 0 bases to trimming and J lost 4 bases; unmatched junction nucleotides: 2. This CDR3 has 14 amino acids. Germline V lookup: CDR1 SGHTS, CDR2 YDEGEE. The CDR3 protein is CASSLGTSEYEQYF. CDR3 sequence (DNA): TGTGCCAGCAGCTTGGGGACTAGCGAGTACGAGCAGTACTTC.

The chain has TRBV30 and TRBJ1-3; TRBD1 might be the D (5 bases). The germline CDR1 and CDR2 sequences are GTSNPN and SVGIG (reference sequence). This CDR3 contains 14 residues. The V end was cut by 3 bases, the J end by 6 bases, with 15 bases between. The CDR3 coding sequence is TGTGCCTGGAGAGGGCCGGGGGGTGTAAACACCATATATTTT. This encodes CAWRGPGGVNTIYF.

A note on this clone: In the same sample, other DNA sequences code for this CDR3. The DNA for the CDR3 is TGCGCCAGCAGTCTAGCGGGGGGGGTGTACCAAGAGACCCAGTACTTC. Protein sequence: CASSLAGGVYQETQYF. The chain employs TRBV5-1 and TRBJ2-5; 12 bases match TRBD2. After removal of 5 bases from V and 0 bases from J, the junction contained 5 bases not matched to a gene. CDR3 length equals 16 residues. The V gene's germline CDR1 is SGHRS and CDR2 YFSETQ. Using reference TRBV5-1 and TRBJ2-5 for the parts outside the CDR3, the full variable domain is KAGVTQTPRYLIKTRGQQVTLSCSPISGHRSVSWYQQTPGQGLQFLFEYFSETQRNKGNFPGRFSGRQFSNSRSEMNVSTLELGDSALYLCASSLAGGVYQETQYFGPGTRLLVL.

The chain combines TRBV15 with TRBJ2-3; possible D gene TRBD2, 5 bases. CDR3 length equals 14 residues. Trimming removed 5 bases at V and 2 bases at J, with 11 bases between. The germline gives CDR1 LNHNV, CDR2 YYDKDF (reference sequence). This CDR3 is CATSAGEYTDTQYF. Here the CDR3 DNA reads TGTGCCACCAGCGCTGGGGAGTACACAGATACGCAGTATTTT.

The chain carries TRBV28 and TRBJ1-1; possibly TRBD1 for D (5 bases). This CDR3 is built from 14 residues. Trimming took off 6 bases at V and 4 bases at J, with 15 bases between the two ends. CDR1 and CDR2 (germline): MDHEN, SYDVKM. The CDR3 spells CASRFRGIFTEAFF. The CDR3, as DNA: TGTGCCAGCAGATTCCGGGGGATATTCACTGAAGCTTTCTTT. Variable domain in full (rest from reference TRBV28 and TRBJ1-1): DVKVTQSSRYLVKRTGEKVFLECVQDMDHENMFWYRQDPGLGLRLIYFSYDVKMKEKGDIPEGYSVSREKKERFSLILESASTNQTSMYLCASRFRGIFTEAFFGQGTRLTVV.

This clone was counted only a few times. A read error may account for a junction end that differs from germline. CDR3: CASSLPGTRNLF. Here the CDR3 DNA reads TGTGCCAGCAGTTTACCCGGGACTAGAAACCTCTTC. J is TRBJ2-7 and V is TRBV28, with 8 bases matching TRBD2. Germline assignment: CDR1 MDHEN and CDR2 SYDVKM. The CDR3 consists of 12 residues.

This clone occurred a few times. The chain links TRBV7-7 to TRBJ2-5; 7 bases align to TRBD2. The CDR3 sequence is 14 residues long. In germline, CDR1 is SSHAT, CDR2 FNYEAQ (reference sequence). Trimming took 5 bases from V and 5 from J; bases not matched to a gene: 8. CDR3 nucleotide sequence: TGTGCCAGCAGCCGCGCCGGGGAGGGGGAGACCCAGTACTTC. Residues: CASSRAGEGETQYF. Complete variable domain (other parts from reference TRBV7-7 and TRBJ2-5): GAGVSQSPRYKVTKRGQDVTLRCDPISSHATLYWYQQALGQGPEFLTYFNYEAQPDKSGLPSDRFSAERPEGSISTLTIQRTEQRDSAMYRCASSRAGEGETQYFGPGTRLLVL.